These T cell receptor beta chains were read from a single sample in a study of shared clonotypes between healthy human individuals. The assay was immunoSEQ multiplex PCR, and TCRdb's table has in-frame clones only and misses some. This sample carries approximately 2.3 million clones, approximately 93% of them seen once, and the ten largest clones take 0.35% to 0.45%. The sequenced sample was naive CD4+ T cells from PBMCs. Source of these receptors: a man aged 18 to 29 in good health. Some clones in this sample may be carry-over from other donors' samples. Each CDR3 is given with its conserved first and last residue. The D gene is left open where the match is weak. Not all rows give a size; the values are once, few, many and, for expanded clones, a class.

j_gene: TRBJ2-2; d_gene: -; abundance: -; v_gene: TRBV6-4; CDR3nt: TGTGCCAGCAGCTCCGGGGGTGAGCTGTTTTTT; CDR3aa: CASSSGGELFF
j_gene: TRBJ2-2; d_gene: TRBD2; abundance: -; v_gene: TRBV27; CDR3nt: TGTGCCAGCAACTCTCCTAGCGGGAGGCCCACGAACACCGGGGAGCTGTTTTTT; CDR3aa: CASNSPSGRPTNTGELFF
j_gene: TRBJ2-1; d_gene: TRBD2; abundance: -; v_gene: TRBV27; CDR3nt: TGTGCCAGCAGTTTATGGCCCCCCGGGACTAACGCCTACAATGAGCAGTTCTTC; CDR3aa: CASSLWPPGTNAYNEQFF
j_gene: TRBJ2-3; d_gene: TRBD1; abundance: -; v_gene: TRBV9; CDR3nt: TGTGCCAGCAGCGTAGCAGGGGGCCGCACAGATACGCAGTATTTT; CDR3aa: CASSVAGGRTDTQYF
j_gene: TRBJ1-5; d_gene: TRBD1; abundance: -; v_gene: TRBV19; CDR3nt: TGTGCCAGTAGTCCGGACAGGGTATTTCAGCCCCAGCATTTT; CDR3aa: CASSPDRVFQPQHF
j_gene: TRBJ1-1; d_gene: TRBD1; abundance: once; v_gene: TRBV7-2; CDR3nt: TGTGCCAGCAGCTTAATGGGACAGAGCACTGAAGCTTTCTTT; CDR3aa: CASSLMGQSTEAFF
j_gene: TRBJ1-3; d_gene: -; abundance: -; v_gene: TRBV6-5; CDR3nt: TGTGCCAGCAGTTACTCACGGGACCTTGGAAACACCATATATTTT; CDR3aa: CASSYSRDLGNTIYF
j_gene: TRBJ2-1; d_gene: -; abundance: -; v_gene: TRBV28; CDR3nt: TGTGCCAGCAGTTTACGCGCACAAGGGGCCTACAATGAGCAGTTCTTC; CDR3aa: CASSLRAQGAYNEQFF
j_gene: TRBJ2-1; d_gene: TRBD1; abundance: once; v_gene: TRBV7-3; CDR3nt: TGTGCCAGCAGGTTAGGGACAGACGACAATGAGCAGTTCTTC; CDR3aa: CASRLGTDDNEQFF
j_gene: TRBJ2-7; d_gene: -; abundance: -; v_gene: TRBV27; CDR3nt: TGTGCCAGCAGTTTGGGCCAGGCTGCCTACGAGCAGTACTTC; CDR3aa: CASSLGQAAYEQYF
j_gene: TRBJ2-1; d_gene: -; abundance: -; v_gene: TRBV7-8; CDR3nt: TGTGCCAGCAGCCCGTCGAGGCTCACCTACAATGAGCAGTTCTTC; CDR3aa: CASSPSRLTYNEQFF
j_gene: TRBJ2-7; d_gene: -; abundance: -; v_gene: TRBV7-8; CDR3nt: TGTGCCAGCAGCACGGCCTGGGGGCCCTACGAGCAGTACTTC; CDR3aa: CASSTAWGPYEQYF
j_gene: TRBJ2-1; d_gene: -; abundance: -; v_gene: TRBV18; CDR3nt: TGTGCCAGCTCACCCCTTACAGGGAATTCCTACAATGAGCAGTTCTTC; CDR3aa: CASSPLTGNSYNEQFF
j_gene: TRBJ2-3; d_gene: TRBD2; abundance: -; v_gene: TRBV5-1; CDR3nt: TGCGCCAGCAGCTTGTTTAGCGGGACCGTGGGCACAGATACGCAGTATTTT; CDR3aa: CASSLFSGTVGTDTQYF
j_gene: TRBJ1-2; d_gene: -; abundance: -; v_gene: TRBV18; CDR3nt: TGTGCCAGCTCACGATTGGCAGCTAACTATGGCTACACCTTC; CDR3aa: CASSRLAANYGYTF
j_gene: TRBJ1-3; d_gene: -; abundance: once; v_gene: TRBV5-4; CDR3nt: TGTGCCAGCAGCTTGGCGGGAGGGACTGGAAACACCATATATTTT; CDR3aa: CASSLAGGTGNTIYF
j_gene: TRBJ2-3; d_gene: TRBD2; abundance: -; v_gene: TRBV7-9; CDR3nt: TGTGCCAGCCGCTTGGGAGGGTCAAGCACAGATACGCAGTATTTT; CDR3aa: CASRLGGSSTDTQYF
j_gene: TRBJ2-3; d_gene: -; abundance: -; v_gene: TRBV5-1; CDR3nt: TGCGCCAGCAGCGTCTCTTTCCGGGCCCCGAGCACAGATACGCAGTATTTT; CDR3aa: CASSVSFRAPSTDTQYF
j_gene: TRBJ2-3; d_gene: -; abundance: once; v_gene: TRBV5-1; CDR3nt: TGCGCCAGCAGCTTGCGGACAGAGGGAACAGATACGCAGTATTTT; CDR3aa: CASSLRTEGTDTQYF
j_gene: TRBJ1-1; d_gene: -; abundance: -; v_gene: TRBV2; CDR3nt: TGTGCCAGCAGTGAAATTGGAGGGAGTCTTGAAGCTTTCTTT; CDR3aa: CASSEIGGSLEAFF
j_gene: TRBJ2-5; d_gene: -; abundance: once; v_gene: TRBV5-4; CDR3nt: TGTGCCAGCAGCCGATCCTCGAGAGAGACCCAGTACTTC; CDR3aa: CASSRSSRETQYF
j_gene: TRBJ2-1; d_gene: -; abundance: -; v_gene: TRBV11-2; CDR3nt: TGTGCCAGCAGCTTACTATCGGCCGAATCGGTCGAGCAGTTCTTC; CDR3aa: CASSLLSAESVEQFF
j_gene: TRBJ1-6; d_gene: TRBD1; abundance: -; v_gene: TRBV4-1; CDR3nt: TGCGCCAGCAGCCAATTTGGGGCAGGGGGCGGCTCCTATAATTCACCCCTCCACTTT; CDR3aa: CASSQFGAGGGSYNSPLHF
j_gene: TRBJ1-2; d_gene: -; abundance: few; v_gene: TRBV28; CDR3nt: TGTGCCAGCAGTCGACACAGGTATTTGGATGGCTACACCTTC; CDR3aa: CASSRHRYLDGYTF
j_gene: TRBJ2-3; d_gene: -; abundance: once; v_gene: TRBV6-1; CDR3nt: TGTGCCAGCAAGTTCGGGCCTAGCACAGATACGCAGTATTTT; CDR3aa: CASKFGPSTDTQYF
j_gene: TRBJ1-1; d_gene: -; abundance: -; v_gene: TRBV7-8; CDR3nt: TGTGCCAGCAGCTTGGACCGGTCGGGAGCTTTCTTT; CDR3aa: CASSLDRSGAFF
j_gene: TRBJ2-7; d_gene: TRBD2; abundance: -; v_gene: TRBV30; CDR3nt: TGTGCCTGGAGCGAAGCGGGAACAAGCGAGCAGTACTTC; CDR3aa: CAWSEAGTSEQYF
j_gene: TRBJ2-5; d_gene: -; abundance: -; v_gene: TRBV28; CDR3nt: TGTGCCAGCACTGATCAAGAGACCCAGTACTTC; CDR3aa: CASTDQETQYF
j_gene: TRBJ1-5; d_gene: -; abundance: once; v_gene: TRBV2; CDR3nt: TGTGCCAGCAGTGAACAGCGGGTCGGAGCTTACTATAGCAATCAGCCCCAGCATTTT; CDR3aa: CASSEQRVGAYYSNQPQHF
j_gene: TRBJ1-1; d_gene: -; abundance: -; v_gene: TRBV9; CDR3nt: TGTGCCAGCAGCGTGGGACACTCGGGGCTGAACACTGAAGCTTTCTTT; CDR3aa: CASSVGHSGLNTEAFF
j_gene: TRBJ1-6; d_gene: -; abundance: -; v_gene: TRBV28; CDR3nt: TGTGCCAGCAGTAACAGGGTCAGCTCAGCCCTCCACTTT; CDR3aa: CASSNRVSSALHF
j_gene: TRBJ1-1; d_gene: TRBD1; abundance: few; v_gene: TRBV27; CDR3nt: TGTGCCAGCAGTCCCCGACAGGGCTCTGAAGCTTTCTTT; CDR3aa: CASSPRQGSEAFF
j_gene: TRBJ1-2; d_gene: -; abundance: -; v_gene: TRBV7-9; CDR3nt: TGTGCGGCCGGGGGCCCTTTTCCCTATGGCTACACCTTC; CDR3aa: CAAGGPFPYGYTF
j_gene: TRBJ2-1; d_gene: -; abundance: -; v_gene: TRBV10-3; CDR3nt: TGTGCCATCAGTGTAGCGACGGGGTCTTTCAATGAGCAGTTCTTC; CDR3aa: CAISVATGSFNEQFF
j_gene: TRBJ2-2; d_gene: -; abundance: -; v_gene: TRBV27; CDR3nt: TGTGCCAGCAGTTTCGGGGCGGGAACCGGGGAGCTGTTTTTT; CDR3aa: CASSFGAGTGELFF
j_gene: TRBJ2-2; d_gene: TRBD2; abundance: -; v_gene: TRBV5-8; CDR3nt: TGTGCCAGCAGCTTAGGACTAGCGGGTAACACCGGGGAGCTGTTTTTT; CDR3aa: CASSLGLAGNTGELFF
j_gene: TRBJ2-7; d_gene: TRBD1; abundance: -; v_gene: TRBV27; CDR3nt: TGTGCCAGCAGTTTAAGTTGGGACAGAGACTCCTACGAGCAGTACTTC; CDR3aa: CASSLSWDRDSYEQYF
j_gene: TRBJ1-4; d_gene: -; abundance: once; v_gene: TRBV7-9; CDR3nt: TGTGCCAGCAGCTTCGGCAGTGCAACTAATGAAAAACTGTTTTTT; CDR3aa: CASSFGSATNEKLFF
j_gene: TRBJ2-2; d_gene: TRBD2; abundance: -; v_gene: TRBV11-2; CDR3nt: TGTGCCAGCAGGCCCGGGACTAGCGGGAGGGGGAACACCGGGGAGCTGTTTTTT; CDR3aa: CASRPGTSGRGNTGELFF
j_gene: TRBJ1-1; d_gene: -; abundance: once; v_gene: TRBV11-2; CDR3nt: TGTGCCAGCAGCGTCGGACTGAACACTGAAGCTTTCTTT; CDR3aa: CASSVGLNTEAFF
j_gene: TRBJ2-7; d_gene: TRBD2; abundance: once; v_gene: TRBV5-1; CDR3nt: TGCGCCAGCAGCTTGGGTGCGGGAGAAACCTACGAGCAGTACTTC; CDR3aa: CASSLGAGETYEQYF
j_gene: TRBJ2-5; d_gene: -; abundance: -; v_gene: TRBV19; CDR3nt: TGTGCCAGTTCGGATTCGTCGGGTCGTGAGACCCAGTACTTC; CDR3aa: CASSDSSGRETQYF
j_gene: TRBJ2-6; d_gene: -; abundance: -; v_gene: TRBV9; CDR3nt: TGTGCCAGCAGCTCCCAGCGGGCTCCTGGGGCCAACGTCCTGACTTTC; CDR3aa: CASSSQRAPGANVLTF
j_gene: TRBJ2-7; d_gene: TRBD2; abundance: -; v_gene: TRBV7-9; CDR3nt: TGTGCCAGCAGCTTAGGAGGTCGCGGGAGGGCCTCCGAGCAGTACTTC; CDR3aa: CASSLGGRGRASEQYF
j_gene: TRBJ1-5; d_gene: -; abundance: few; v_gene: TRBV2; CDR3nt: TGTGCCAGCAGTGAAGACAGGGTAGGGCAGCCCCAGCATTTT; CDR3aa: CASSEDRVGQPQHF
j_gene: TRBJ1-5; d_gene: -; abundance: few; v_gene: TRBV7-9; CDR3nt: TGTGCCAGCAGCGACCCCACAGGGAAGCCCCAGCATTTT; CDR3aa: CASSDPTGKPQHF
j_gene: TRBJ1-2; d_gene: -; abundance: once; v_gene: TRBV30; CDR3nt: TGTGCCTGGAGCGGGGAGACTAACTATGGCTACACCTTC; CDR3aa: CAWSGETNYGYTF
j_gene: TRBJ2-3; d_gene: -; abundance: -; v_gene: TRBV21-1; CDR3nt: TGTGCCAGCAGCGGACGGCAGGGTATTTACACAGATACGCAGTATTTT; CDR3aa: CASSGRQGIYTDTQYF
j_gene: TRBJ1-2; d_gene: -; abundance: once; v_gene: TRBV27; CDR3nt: TGTGCCAGCAGTTTAAGACCTTCCCGGGAGGGCTACACCTTC; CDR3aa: CASSLRPSREGYTF
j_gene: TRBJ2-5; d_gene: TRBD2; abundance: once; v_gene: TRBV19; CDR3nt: TGTGCCAGTAGTTCGGGACTAGCGGCTAAAGAGACCCAGTACTTC; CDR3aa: CASSSGLAAKETQYF